These 30 T cell receptor beta chains were all obtained from the same sample, sequenced in a study of cytomegalovirus exposure and HLA in healthy donors. TCRdb's table, derived via immunoSEQ multiplex PCR, lists solely in-frame clones and lacks some. This table has about 130,000 clones, about nine tenths appearing once. Sequenced: PBMCs. The receptors were sampled from a man in his thirties or forties in good health and CMV-seronegative.

The chain combines TRBV7-2 with TRBJ2-2, with 11 positions matching TRBD1. This CDR3 contains 14 residues. Germline lookup yields CDR1 SGHTA and CDR2 FQGNSA. The V segment lost 5 bases and the J segment 7 bases; nucleotides outside the gene matches: 3. In DNA form, the CDR3 reads TGTGCCAGCAGCAGGACAGGGGGCGGCGGGGAGCTGTTTTTT. Its translation is CASSRTGGGGELFF.

This clone was seen once. The genes are TRBV29-1 and TRBJ2-7; 7 bases map to TRBD1. With V trimmed by 2 bases and J by 6 bases, 7 bases remained unmatched. The germline gives CDR1 SQVTM, CDR2 ANQGSEA. This CDR3 is built from 13 residues. The CDR3 DNA is TGCAGCGTTGAAAGCAAAAGACAGGGCGAGCAGTACTTC. Its translation: CSVESKRQGEQYF.

This chain links TRBV5-4 with TRBJ1-2, with unresolved D. The CDR3 loop spans 13 amino acids. The V gene's germline CDR1 is SGHNT and CDR2 YYREEE (reference sequence). V was pared by 4 bases and J by 7 bases, with 14 bases between. In DNA form, the CDR3 reads TGTGCCAGCAGCCACGACACCCGGGGTGGCTACACCTTC. Translating it yields CASSHDTRGGYTF.

In its sample, this clone was seen once. This chain connects TRBV9 to TRBJ1-4; TRBD1 agrees at 9 bases. The CDR3 length is 15 residues. V shed 8 bases and J 7 bases; nucleotides not matched to a gene: 12. CDR1 SGDLS and CDR2 YYNGEE come from the germline V gene. CDR3 in amino acids: CARGYRGRRSEKLFF. DNA for the CDR3: TGTGCCAGGGGGTACAGGGGGCGGAGAAGTGAAAAACTGTTTTTT. Full variable domain (missing parts from reference TRBV9 and TRBJ1-4): DSGVTQTPKHLITATGQRVTLRCSPRSGDLSVYWYQQSLDQGLQFLIQYYNGEERAKGNILERFSAQQFPDLHSELNLSSLELGDSALYFCARGYRGRRSEKLFFGSGTQLSVL.

This rearrangement joins TRBV7-3 to TRBJ2-6, with D uncertain. The ends were cut back, 3 bases at V and 4 bases at J, with 4 bases in the middle. Germline CDR1 and CDR2: SGHTA and FQGTGA. The CDR3 totals 13 residues. CDR3 amino acids: CASSFAGANVLTF. The CDR3 nucleotides read TGTGCCAGCAGCTTCGCGGGGGCCAACGTCCTGACTTTC.

This clone was detected ten times or more. V and J are TRBV6-5 and TRBJ2-5; TRBD2 is a possible D gene (6 bases). The CDR3 covers 13 residues. Germline V lookup: CDR1 MNHEY, CDR2 SVGAGI. Between the trimmed V and J ends, which lost 5 bases and 2 bases, there was a span of 9 bases. CDR3 sequence: CASSQTRQETQYF. CDR3 sequence (DNA): TGTGCCAGCAGTCAGACTAGGCAAGAGACCCAGTACTTC.

The chain employs TRBV6-5 and TRBJ1-1, with 7 bases aligning to TRBD1. The junction had 4 bases not matched to a gene; V was cut back by 5 bases and J by 4 bases. The CDR3 is 13 residues long. Germline lookup yields CDR1 MNHEY and CDR2 SVGAGI. The CDR3 nucleotides are TGTGCCAGCAGTACTTCAGGGGGCACTGAAGCTTTCTTT. This encodes CASSTSGGTEAFF.

This clone appeared once. The rearrangement links TRBV6-1 to TRBJ2-3; 7 positions match TRBD2. The V and J ends lost 5 bases and 2 bases, in that order; junction bases with no gene match: 4. This CDR3 is built from 14 residues. Germline CDR1 is MNHNS and CDR2 is SASEGT. CDR3 coding DNA: TGTGCCAGCAGTCCGACTAGCCCCACAGATACGCAGTATTTT. This translates into CASSPTSPTDTQYF.

The J gene is TRBJ2-1, the V gene TRBV5-1, with 8 bases lining up with TRBD1. The CDR3 has 14 residues. Looked up from germline, CDR1 is SGHRS and CDR2 is YFSETQ. The V gene end was trimmed by 3 bases and the J gene end by 8 bases; junction bases not matched to a gene: 7. CDR3 region: CASSSRTGIDEQFF. The CDR3 DNA sequence: TGCGCCAGCAGCTCCCGGACAGGGATCGATGAGCAGTTCTTC.

J is TRBJ1-4 and V is TRBV29-1; a weak D match, TRBD1 (5 bases). V was pared by 5 bases and J by 3 bases, with 16 bases between. Per the germline V gene, CDR1 is SQVTM and CDR2 is ANQGSEA. CDR3 length: 15 amino acids. For the CDR3, the DNA is TGCAGCGTTCGAGGTCGGGGGTCGGCTAATGAAAAACTGTTTTTT. This gives the protein CSVRGRGSANEKLFF.

The gene calls are TRBV2 and TRBJ1-5; no definite D call. Germline V lookup: CDR1 SNHLY, CDR2 FYNNEI. CDR3 length equals 14 residues. Trimming took off 3 bases at V and 5 bases at J, with 11 bases between the two ends. CDR3 region: CASSDMSPDQPQHF. CDR3 bases: TGTGCCAGCAGTGATATGTCTCCCGATCAGCCCCAGCATTTT.

V gene TRBV4-1 combines with J gene TRBJ2-1; 9 bases map to TRBD2. Germline V gene sequence: CDR1 MGHRA, CDR2 YSYEKL. The CDR3 covers 17 residues. The J segment lost 0 bases and the V segment lost 1 base, leaving 4 bases of the junction unmatched. CDR3 sequence: CASSQAYSGSSYNEQFF. CDR3 bases: TGCGCCAGCAGCCAAGCGTATAGCGGGAGCTCCTACAATGAGCAGTTCTTC.

The CDR3 loop reads CATSDRGYGDTQYF. As DNA, the CDR3 is TGTGCCACCTCGGACAGGGGTTATGGGGATACGCAGTATTTT. The gene calls are TRBV6-1 and TRBJ2-3; 9 nucleotides align to TRBD1. The J segment lost 6 bases and the V segment lost 10 bases, leaving 11 bases of the junction unmatched. The CDR3 covers 14 residues. From germline, CDR1 is MNHNS and CDR2 SASEGT.

This chain connects TRBV11-2 to TRBJ2-3, with a weak D call TRBD2 (6 bases). V shed 1 base and J shed 3 bases, with 11 bases lying between them. The CDR3 runs to 15 residues. Germline lookup yields CDR1 SGHAT and CDR2 FQNNGV. The chain's CDR3 is CASSLVAGLTDTQYF. The DNA of the CDR3 is TGTGCCAGCAGCTTAGTTGCGGGGCTTACAGATACGCAGTATTTT.

The chain couples TRBV15 to TRBJ1-2; 7 bases agree with TRBD1. Trimming at V came to 3 bases and at J to 8 bases, leaving 12 bases not matched to a gene. Germline-derived CDR1 and CDR2 are LNHNV and YYDKDF (reference sequence). The length of the CDR3 is 15 residues. The DNA for the CDR3 is TGTGCCACCAGCAGTGGCCCCGGGACAGAAAGGGGCTACACCTTC. This encodes CATSSGPGTERGYTF.

The chain has TRBV5-6 and TRBJ2-5; D is possibly TRBD1 (5 bases). V was clipped by 2 bases and J by 4 bases, with 9 bases between them. From germline, CDR1 is SGHDT and CDR2 YYEEEE. This CDR3 has 13 residues. The CDR3 DNA sequence: TGTGCCAGCAGCTTTGGGGCCGGAGAGACCCAGTACTTC. Translation: CASSFGAGETQYF.

The chain's CDR3 is CASSPGTGNQPQHF. CDR3 DNA: TGTGCCAGCAGTCCCGGGACAGGGAATCAGCCCCAGCATTTT. The V call is TRBV6-1, the J call TRBJ1-5, with 9 bases lining up with TRBD1. J was trimmed by 4 bases and V by 5 bases; bases with no gene match: 3. The CDR3 runs 14 residues. CDR1 is MNHNS, CDR2 SASEGT, per germline.

V gene TRBV11-2 combines with J gene TRBJ2-7; D perhaps matches TRBD1 (6 bases). The CDR3 has 14 residues. Germline lookup yields CDR1 SGHAT and CDR2 FQNNGV. The V end lost 5 bases, the J end lost 7 bases, and 18 bases lay between the germline ends. CDR3 bases: TGTGCCAGCAGCCCCCGGATGGGGGCCCGGGAGCAGTACTTC. It yields the protein CASSPRMGAREQYF.

CDR3 in amino acids: CASLPPVRDSSIFGNTIYF. The CDR3, as DNA: TGTGCCAGCCTCCCGCCGGTCCGGGACAGCTCAATTTTCGGAAACACCATATATTTT. The chain combines TRBV2 with TRBJ1-3; the match to TRBD1 covers 7 bases. Per germline, CDR1 SNHLY and CDR2 FYNNEI. This CDR3 contains 19 residues. V gave up 8 bases and J gave up 4 bases; unmatched junction bases: 23.

The chain uses TRBV19 and TRBJ2-1; TRBD1 matches at 7 bases. The V gene end was trimmed by 6 bases and the J gene end by 4 bases; junction bases not matched to a gene: 9. This CDR3 comprises 15 residues. Germline CDR1 is LNHDA and CDR2 is SQIVND (reference sequence). The CDR3 loop is CASSPNRGWYNEQFF. CDR3 nucleotides: TGTGCCAGTAGCCCGAACAGGGGTTGGTACAATGAGCAGTTCTTC.

This sequence joins TRBV7-9 and TRBJ2-7; D is perhaps TRBD1 (6 bases). Germline V gives CDR1 SEHNR, CDR2 FQNEAQ (reference sequence). Trimming shortened V by 4 bases and J by 6 bases, and 13 bases separated the two germline ends. The CDR3 spans 13 residues. CDR3 bases: TGTGCCAGCAGCTCGATGGACAGTGGCGAGCAGTACTTC. As protein: CASSSMDSGEQYF.

The chain joins TRBV5-6 to TRBJ2-1; TRBD2 matches 7 bases. This CDR3 has 16 residues. The germline V gene has CDR1 SGHDT and CDR2 YYEEEE. V was pared by 0 bases and J by 5 bases, with 8 bases of the junction left unmatched. CDR3 sequence (DNA): TGTGCCAGCAGCTTGGGGAGAGCGGGATCCCACAATGAGCAGTTCTTC. Its translation is CASSLGRAGSHNEQFF. The complete variable domain, with remaining parts taken from reference TRBV5-6 and TRBJ2-1, reads DAGVTQSPTHLIKTRGQQVTLRCSPKSGHDTVSWYQQALGQGPQFIFQYYEEEERQRGNFPDRFSGHQFPNYSSELNVNALLLGDSALYLCASSLGRAGSHNEQFFGPGTRLTVL.

For the CDR3, the DNA is TGCGCCAGCTCGTCGGGGACATTGTCCTCCTACGAGCAGTACTTC. This codes for CASSSGTLSSYEQYF. V is TRBV4-3 and J is TRBJ2-7, with a possible D match to TRBD1 (6 bases). The ends were cut back, 8 bases at V and 0 bases at J, with 17 bases in the middle. Germline V gene sequence: CDR1 LGHNA, CDR2 YSLEER. CDR3 length equals 15 residues.

This clone was seen once. This chain joins TRBV7-9 and TRBJ2-7; possibly TRBD2 for D (5 bases). Trimming left V 3 bases short and J 0 bases short, with 12 bases between. The CDR3 is made up of 15 amino acids. In germline, CDR1 is SEHNR, CDR2 FQNEAQ (reference sequence). In DNA, the CDR3 is TGTGCCAGCAGCTTCCCGGGATGGAGCTCCTACGAGCAGTACTTC. Translated: CASSFPGWSSYEQYF. Together with reference TRBV7-9 and TRBJ2-7, the CDR3 gives the full variable domain: DTGVSQNPRHKITKRGQNVTFRCDPISEHNRLYWYRQTLGQGPEFLTYFQNEAQLEKSRLLSDRFSAERPKGSFSTLEIQRTEQGDSAMYLCASSFPGWSSYEQYFGPGTRLTVT.

V gene TRBV12-5 combines with J gene TRBJ1-5, with 7 bases that match TRBD1. The CDR3 covers 16 residues. The ends lost 0 bases at V and 6 bases at J; junction bases unmatched: 8. Germline V gives CDR1 LGHNT, CDR2 FRNRAP. Written as DNA, the CDR3 is TGTGCTAGTGGTTTGGTACTAGGACAGGTACGTCAGCCCCAGCATTTT. It translates to CASGLVLGQVRQPQHF.

On this clone itself: Compared with germline, one end of the junction differs, possibly owing to a read error. The V and J genes are TRBV18 and TRBJ1-3; 9 bases fit TRBD1. CDR1 is KGHSH and CDR2 is LQKENI in the germline V gene. The CDR3 runs to 12 residues. CDR3 loop: CASSLSGTGTLF. The CDR3 DNA reads as TGTGCCAGCTCACTTTCCGGGACAGGGACCCTTTTT.

The gene calls are TRBV6-6 and TRBJ2-7; 11 nucleotides line up with TRBD2. CDR3 length: 15 residues. Germline values: CDR1 MNHNY, CDR2 SVGAGI (reference sequence). V was pared by 6 bases and J by 3 bases, with 7 bases of the junction left unmatched. This CDR3 reads CASRRPLAGGYEQYF. The CDR3 region has the DNA TGTGCCAGCAGACGGCCCCTAGCGGGAGGCTACGAGCAGTACTTC.

J is TRBJ1-2 and V is TRBV12-5; 7 bases are shared with TRBD1. The CDR3 consists of 14 residues. V lost 6 bases to trimming and J lost 7 bases; unmatched junction nucleotides: 11. The V gene's germline CDR1 is LGHNT and CDR2 FRNRAP. CDR3 coding DNA: TGTGCTAGTGGCCAGGGGGGATTTCTTGGTGGCTACACCTTC. Protein: CASGQGGFLGGYTF.

This clone was recorded a few times. The CDR3 region is CASAPPRGGETQYF. CDR3 nucleotide sequence: TGTGCTAGTGCCCCACCTAGGGGCGGAGAGACCCAGTACTTC. The genes are TRBV12-5 and TRBJ2-5; TRBD1 is a possible D gene (5 bases). Trimming removed 7 bases from V and 4 bases from J, with 16 bases in between. This CDR3 is built from 14 residues. Per germline, CDR1 LGHNT and CDR2 FRNRAP.

The chain carries TRBV6-4 and TRBJ2-1; TRBD2 matches 10 bases. The V gene end was trimmed by 0 bases and the J gene end by 7 bases; junction bases not matched to a gene: 6. In germline, CDR1 is MRHNA, CDR2 SNTAGT. The CDR3 runs to 16 residues. The CDR3 reads CASSDSTASGSNEQFF. The CDR3 DNA sequence: TGTGCCAGCAGTGACTCGACGGCTAGCGGGAGTAATGAGCAGTTCTTC.